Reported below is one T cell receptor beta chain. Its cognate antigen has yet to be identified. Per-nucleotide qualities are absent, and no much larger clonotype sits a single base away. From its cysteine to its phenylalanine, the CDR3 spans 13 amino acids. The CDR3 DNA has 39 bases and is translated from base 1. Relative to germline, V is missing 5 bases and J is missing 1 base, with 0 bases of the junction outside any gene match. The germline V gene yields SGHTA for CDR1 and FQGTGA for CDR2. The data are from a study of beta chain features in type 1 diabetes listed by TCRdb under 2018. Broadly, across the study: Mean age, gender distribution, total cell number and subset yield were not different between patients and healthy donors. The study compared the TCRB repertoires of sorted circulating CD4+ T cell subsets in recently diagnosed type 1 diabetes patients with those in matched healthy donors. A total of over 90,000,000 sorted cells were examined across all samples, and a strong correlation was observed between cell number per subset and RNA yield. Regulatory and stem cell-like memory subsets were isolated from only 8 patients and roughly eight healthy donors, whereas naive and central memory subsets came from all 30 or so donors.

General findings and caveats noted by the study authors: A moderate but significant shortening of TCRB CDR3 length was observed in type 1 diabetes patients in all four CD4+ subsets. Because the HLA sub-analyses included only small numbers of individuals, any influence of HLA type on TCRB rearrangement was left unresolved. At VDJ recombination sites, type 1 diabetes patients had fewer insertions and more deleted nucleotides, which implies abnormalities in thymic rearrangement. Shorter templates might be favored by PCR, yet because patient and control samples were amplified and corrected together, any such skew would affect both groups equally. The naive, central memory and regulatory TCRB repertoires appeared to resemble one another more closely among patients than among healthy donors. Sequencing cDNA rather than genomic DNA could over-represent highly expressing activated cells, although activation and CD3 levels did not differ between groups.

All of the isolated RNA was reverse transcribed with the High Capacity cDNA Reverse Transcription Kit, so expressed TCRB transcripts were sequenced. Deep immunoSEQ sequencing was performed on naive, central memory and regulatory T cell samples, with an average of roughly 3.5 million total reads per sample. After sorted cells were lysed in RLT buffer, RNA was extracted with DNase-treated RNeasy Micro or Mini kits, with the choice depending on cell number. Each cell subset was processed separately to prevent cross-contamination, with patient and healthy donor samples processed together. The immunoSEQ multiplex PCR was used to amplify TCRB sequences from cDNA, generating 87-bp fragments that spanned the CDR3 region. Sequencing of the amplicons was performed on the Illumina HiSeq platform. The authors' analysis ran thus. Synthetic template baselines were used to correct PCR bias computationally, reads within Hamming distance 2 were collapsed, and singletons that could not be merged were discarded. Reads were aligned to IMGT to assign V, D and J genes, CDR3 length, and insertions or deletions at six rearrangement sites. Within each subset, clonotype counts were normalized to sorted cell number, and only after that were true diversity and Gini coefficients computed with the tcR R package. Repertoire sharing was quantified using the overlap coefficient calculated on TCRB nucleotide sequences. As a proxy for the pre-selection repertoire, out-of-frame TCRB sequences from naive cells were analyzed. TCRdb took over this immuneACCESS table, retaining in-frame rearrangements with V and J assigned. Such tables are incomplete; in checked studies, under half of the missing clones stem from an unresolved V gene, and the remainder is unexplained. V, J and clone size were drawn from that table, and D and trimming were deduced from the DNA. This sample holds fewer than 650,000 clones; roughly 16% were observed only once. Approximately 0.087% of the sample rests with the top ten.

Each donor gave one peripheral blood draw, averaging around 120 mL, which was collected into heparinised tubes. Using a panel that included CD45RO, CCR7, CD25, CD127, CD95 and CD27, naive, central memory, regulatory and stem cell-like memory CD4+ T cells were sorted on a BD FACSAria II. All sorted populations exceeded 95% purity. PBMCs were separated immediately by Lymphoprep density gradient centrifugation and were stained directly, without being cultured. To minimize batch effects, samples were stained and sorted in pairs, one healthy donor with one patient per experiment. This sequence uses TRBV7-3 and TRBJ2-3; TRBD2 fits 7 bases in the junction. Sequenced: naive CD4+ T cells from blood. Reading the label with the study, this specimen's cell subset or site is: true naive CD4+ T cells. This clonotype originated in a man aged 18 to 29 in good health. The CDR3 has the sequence CASSRGGTDTQYF. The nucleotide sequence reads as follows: TGTGCCAGCAGCCGGGGGGGCACAGATACGCAGTATTTT.